This is a list of T cell receptor beta chains from one sample in a study of blood T cell repertoires in COVID-19. Repertoires were generated with immunoSEQ multiplex PCR, while TCRdb's copy carries only in-frame clones and drops some. In the table there are tens of thousands of clones, about 80% of which are singletons. Sequenced: peripheral blood. The origin of the receptors is a woman of 80 years or more with acute or convalescent COVID-19. CDR3s include the opening cysteine and the closing phenylalanine or tryptophan. D genes are given only for firm matches. Clone size is stated in some rows and not others, as once, few, many or a class when expanded.

d_gene: NA
v_gene: TRBV19
j_gene: TRBJ1-1
abundance: NA
CDR3aa: CASSITVNTEAFF
CDR3nt: TGTGCCAGTAGTATCACAGTGAACACTGAAGCTTTCTTT

d_gene: TRBD1
v_gene: TRBV6-5
j_gene: TRBJ1-2
abundance: NA
CDR3aa: CASRRGTGNYGYTF
CDR3nt: TGTGCCAGCAGAAGAGGGACAGGGAACTATGGCTACACCTTC

d_gene: TRBD2
v_gene: TRBV11-2
j_gene: TRBJ2-1
abundance: NA
CDR3aa: CASSSGRGLAGGGSSYNEQFF
CDR3nt: TGTGCCAGCAGTTCGGGCCGGGGACTAGCGGGAGGGGGAAGCTCCTACAATGAGCAGTTCTTC

d_gene: TRBD2
v_gene: TRBV6-1
j_gene: TRBJ2-3
abundance: few
CDR3aa: CASSESGANTQYF
CDR3nt: TGTGCCAGCAGTGAAAGCGGGGCGAATACGCAGTATTTT

d_gene: NA
v_gene: TRBV6-2/TRBV6-3
j_gene: TRBJ1-1
abundance: NA
CDR3aa: CASSYAPAGRGEAFF
CDR3nt: TGTGCCAGCAGTTACGCCCCGGCGGGAAGGGGAGAAGCTTTCTTT

d_gene: TRBD1
v_gene: TRBV27
j_gene: TRBJ2-7
abundance: NA
CDR3aa: CASSLRGQGAYEQYF
CDR3nt: TGTGCCAGCAGTTTGAGGGGACAGGGTGCCTACGAGCAGTACTTC

d_gene: NA
v_gene: TRBV19
j_gene: TRBJ2-2
abundance: once
CDR3aa: CASSPLANTGELFF
CDR3nt: TGTGCCAGTAGTCCACTAGCGAACACCGGGGAGCTGTTTTTT

d_gene: TRBD1
v_gene: TRBV9
j_gene: TRBJ1-5
abundance: NA
CDR3aa: CASSKTGVGNQPQHF
CDR3nt: TGTGCCAGCAGCAAGACAGGGGTCGGCAATCAGCCCCAGCATTTT

d_gene: NA
v_gene: TRBV10-3
j_gene: TRBJ2-7
abundance: once
CDR3aa: CAISEGPPGQYF
CDR3nt: TGTGCCATCAGTGAGGGCCCCCCGGGGCAGTACTTC

d_gene: NA
v_gene: TRBV6-5
j_gene: TRBJ1-1
abundance: NA
CDR3aa: CASRVGMNTEAFF
CDR3nt: TGTGCCAGCAGGGTCGGTATGAACACTGAAGCTTTCTTT

d_gene: NA
v_gene: TRBV27
j_gene: TRBJ1-2
abundance: NA
CDR3aa: CASSFRGAQGYTF
CDR3nt: TGTGCCAGCAGTTTTCGGGGGGCGCAGGGCTACACCTTC

d_gene: TRBD1
v_gene: TRBV6-2/TRBV6-3
j_gene: TRBJ1-2
abundance: few
CDR3aa: CASSPTGGAYVRGYTF
CDR3nt: TGTGCCAGCAGCCCTACAGGGGGGGCCTATGTTCGGGGCTACACCTTC

d_gene: NA
v_gene: TRBV4-3
j_gene: TRBJ1-2
abundance: few
CDR3aa: CASSQEITGSGANYGYTF
CDR3nt: TGCGCCAGCAGCCAAGAGATAACAGGGAGTGGGGCTAACTATGGCTACACCTTC

d_gene: TRBD1
v_gene: TRBV3-1/TRBV3-2
j_gene: TRBJ1-1
abundance: NA
CDR3aa: CASSLRQGNTEAFF
CDR3nt: TGTGCCAGCAGCCTTAGACAGGGGAACACTGAAGCTTTCTTT

d_gene: NA
v_gene: TRBV7-8
j_gene: TRBJ2-2
abundance: NA
CDR3aa: CASSLANTITGELFF
CDR3nt: TGTGCCAGCAGCTTAGCCAATACTATCACCGGGGAGCTGTTTTTT

d_gene: TRBD1
v_gene: TRBV5-1
j_gene: TRBJ2-5
abundance: NA
CDR3aa: CASSLTPTGVGETQYF
CDR3nt: TGCGCCAGCAGCTTGACCCCTACAGGGGTCGGCGAGACCCAGTACTTC

d_gene: NA
v_gene: TRBV2
j_gene: TRBJ1-1
abundance: NA
CDR3aa: CASSYNGKNTEAFF
CDR3nt: TGTGCCAGCAGCTACAACGGGAAGAACACTGAAGCTTTCTTT

d_gene: NA
v_gene: TRBV28
j_gene: TRBJ2-7
abundance: NA
CDR3aa: CASSLIGGSYEQYF
CDR3nt: TGTGCCAGCAGTTTAATAGGGGGCTCCTACGAGCAGTACTTC

d_gene: NA
v_gene: TRBV9
j_gene: TRBJ2-2
abundance: NA
CDR3aa: CASSAAGAGELFF
CDR3nt: TGTGCCAGCAGCGCCGCAGGTGCCGGGGAGCTGTTTTTT

d_gene: NA
v_gene: TRBV2
j_gene: TRBJ2-5
abundance: NA
CDR3aa: CASSEFSGVETQYF
CDR3nt: TGTGCCAGCAGTGAGTTTTCGGGGGTGGAGACCCAGTACTTC

d_gene: NA
v_gene: TRBV18
j_gene: TRBJ1-5
abundance: NA
CDR3aa: CASSPRGLGNQPQHF
CDR3nt: TGTGCCAGCTCACCACGGGGGCTCGGCAATCAGCCCCAGCATTTT

d_gene: NA
v_gene: TRBV6-5
j_gene: TRBJ2-1
abundance: few
CDR3aa: CASTLSGSLGNEQFF
CDR3nt: TGTGCCAGCACCTTGTCGGGGAGCCTGGGCAATGAGCAGTTCTTC

d_gene: TRBD1
v_gene: TRBV5-1
j_gene: TRBJ2-5
abundance: NA
CDR3aa: CASSSGQGKNQETQYF
CDR3nt: TGCGCCAGCAGCTCGGGACAGGGGAAGAACCAAGAGACCCAGTACTTC

d_gene: TRBD1
v_gene: TRBV5-1
j_gene: TRBJ1-3
abundance: NA
CDR3aa: CASSPQGAGNTIYF
CDR3nt: TGCGCCAGCAGCCCACAGGGGGCTGGAAACACCATATATTTT

d_gene: NA
v_gene: TRBV27
j_gene: TRBJ1-4
abundance: NA
CDR3aa: CASSLYRSQGGKLFF
CDR3nt: TGTGCCAGCAGTTTATACCGCTCACAGGGTGGAAAACTGTTTTTT

d_gene: NA
v_gene: TRBV2
j_gene: TRBJ1-2
abundance: once
CDR3aa: CASSESMVTYGYTF
CDR3nt: TGTGCCAGCAGTGAATCTATGGTTACTTATGGCTACACCTTC

d_gene: TRBD1
v_gene: TRBV12-3/TRBV12-4
j_gene: TRBJ2-7
abundance: NA
CDR3aa: CASRTRTGNEQYF
CDR3nt: TGTGCCAGCAGGACTCGGACAGGGAACGAGCAGTACTTC

d_gene: TRBD2
v_gene: TRBV7-2
j_gene: TRBJ2-1
abundance: once
CDR3aa: CASSLSGATYNEQFF
CDR3nt: TGTGCCAGCAGCTTAAGCGGGGCAACCTACAATGAGCAGTTCTTC

d_gene: TRBD1
v_gene: TRBV25-1
j_gene: TRBJ1-6
abundance: once
CDR3aa: CASRDRGNSPLHF
CDR3nt: TGTGCCAGCCGGGACAGGGGTAATTCACCCCTCCACTTT

d_gene: NA
v_gene: TRBV11-2
j_gene: TRBJ1-4
abundance: few
CDR3aa: CASSLNIATNEKLFF
CDR3nt: TGTGCCAGCAGCCTTAACATTGCAACTAATGAAAAACTGTTTTTT

d_gene: NA
v_gene: TRBV6-2/TRBV6-3
j_gene: TRBJ2-7
abundance: NA
CDR3aa: CASSYLWRDPYEQYF
CDR3nt: TGTGCCAGCAGTTACTTATGGCGGGATCCCTACGAGCAGTACTTC

d_gene: TRBD2
v_gene: TRBV19
j_gene: TRBJ2-1
abundance: NA
CDR3aa: CASSTVTSGGNEQFF
CDR3nt: TGTGCCAGTAGTACCGTGACTAGCGGGGGCAATGAGCAGTTCTTC

d_gene: TRBD1
v_gene: TRBV3-1/TRBV3-2
j_gene: TRBJ1-1
abundance: NA
CDR3aa: CASSRTGTGFLGNTEAFF
CDR3nt: TGTGCCAGCAGCCGAACCGGGACAGGGTTCTTGGGGAACACTGAAGCTTTCTTT

d_gene: TRBD2
v_gene: TRBV5-4
j_gene: TRBJ2-7
abundance: NA
CDR3aa: CASSLANKPGGSYEQYF
CDR3nt: TGTGCCAGCAGCTTGGCCAATAAACCGGGGGGAAGCTACGAGCAGTACTTC

d_gene: NA
v_gene: TRBV11-3
j_gene: TRBJ2-2
abundance: NA
CDR3aa: CASSSITGTGELFF
CDR3nt: TGTGCCAGCAGCTCCATCACAGGGACCGGGGAGCTGTTTTTT

d_gene: TRBD1
v_gene: TRBV13
j_gene: TRBJ2-7
abundance: few
CDR3aa: CASSSLGQGGYEQYF
CDR3nt: TGTGCCAGCAGCTCTCTAGGACAGGGTGGCTACGAGCAGTACTTC